Listed below are T cell receptor beta chains from one sample, sequenced in a study of OX40 agonist ivuxolimab in advanced cancers. Method: immunoSEQ multiplex PCR; TCRdb's copy keeps in-frame clones and lacks some. Here the sample spans 55,000 to 85,000 clones, just over 85% being singletons. The sample here was CD4+ or CD8+ T cells sorted from blood, taken in a trial of the OX40 agonist ivuxolimab. These receptors all stem from an adult with an advanced solid tumor such as melanoma, head and neck, liver or kidney cancer. Both conserved end residues are part of each CDR3. The order of the fields is J gene, CDR3 length, clone size, D gene, V gene, CDR3 protein. A D gene is named only where the DNA matches it firmly. For some rows the clone size is stated as once, few or many, or as a class when expanded; others skip it.

>TRBJ1-3|14|-|-|TRBV19
CATKQQVSGNTIYF
>TRBJ2-7|15|-|TRBD1|TRBV28
CASSSPGTGVYEQYF
>TRBJ1-1|14|few|-|TRBV30
CAWRTGLVDTEAFF
>TRBJ2-7|12|-|-|TRBV2
CATSTTSYEQYF
>TRBJ2-3|14|-|TRBD2|TRBV7-2
CASSPGLAVDTQYF
>TRBJ1-5|17|-|TRBD1|TRBV19
CASSLRDRGRGNQPQHF
>TRBJ2-7|18|-|TRBD2|TRBV27
CASILRGGAKWYPYEQYF
>TRBJ1-3|15|few|-|TRBV5-4
CASSLKTDRRNTIYF
>TRBJ1-6|15|-|-|TRBV18
CASSPSGAYNSPLHF
>TRBJ2-5|14|-|TRBD2|TRBV5-5
CASKRGGASETQYF
>TRBJ2-3|11|once|-|TRBV30
CAWSMADTQYF
>TRBJ1-1|11|-|-|TRBV29-1
CSVGVNTEAFF
>TRBJ1-4|13|-|-|TRBV2
CASSGLDLEKLFF
>TRBJ2-3|19|-|TRBD1|TRBV5-1
CASSLSPGQGAGSTDTQYF
>TRBJ2-7|14|-|-|TRBV28
CASSPDGPRGEQYF
>TRBJ2-7|14|few|-|TRBV21-1
CASSKVPGPYEQYF
>TRBJ2-3|15|-|-|TRBV5-8
CASSLGTRSADTQYF
>TRBJ1-2|13|many|-|TRBV18
CASSEGGRYGYTF
>TRBJ2-3|14|-|TRBD1|TRBV18
CASSPGQASDTQYF
>TRBJ1-3|15|-|-|TRBV7-2
CASSLEAGGTNTIYF
>TRBJ2-3|17|few|TRBD1|TRBV19
CASSITGTALYTDTQYF
>TRBJ1-2|13|medium-sized|TRBD1|TRBV5-4
CASSRDRDYGYTF
>TRBJ1-1|14|-|-|TRBV5-4
CASSLDKTRTEAFF
>TRBJ2-3|15|-|TRBD2|TRBV11-3
CASSLDGRGSDTQYF
>TRBJ1-3|15|-|-|TRBV2
CASRGLFISGNTIYF
>TRBJ2-2|12|-|-|TRBV9
CASERYTGELFF
>TRBJ2-7|15|-|TRBD1|TRBV11-2
CASSLRGGTGREQYF
>TRBJ1-5|16|-|TRBD1|TRBV18
CASSPQTGYSNQPQHF
>TRBJ1-5|16|-|-|TRBV5-5
CASSFYGGQSNQPQHF
>TRBJ1-2|13|few|-|TRBV19
CASSPEGSRGYTF